One sample yielded the 32 T cell receptor beta chains listed below, sequenced in a study of blood T cell repertoires in COVID-19. Method: immunoSEQ multiplex PCR; TCRdb's copy keeps in-frame clones and lacks some. The sample shows approximately 270,000 clones, approximately 85% of them seen only once. Sequenced: peripheral blood. Receptors were obtained from a human donor with COVID-19, enrolled during active disease. The donor label of this sample is uncertain.

This rearrangement joins TRBV6-5 to TRBJ1-5, with D hard to call. Trimming took 0 bases from V and 4 from J, leaving 10 bases between them. CDR3 length: 15 amino acids. Germline V CDR1 and CDR2: MNHEY, SVGAGI. The CDR3 reads CASSYSAGENQPQHF. CDR3 nucleotide sequence: TGTGCCAGCAGTTACTCCGCCGGGGAAAATCAGCCCCAGCATTTT.

This chain joins TRBV28 and TRBJ1-2, with 8 bases that match TRBD1. The V segment lost 5 bases and the J segment 3 bases; nucleotides outside the gene matches: 8. Germline V CDR1 and CDR2: MDHEN, SYDVKM. The CDR3 covers 15 residues. CDR3 coding DNA: TGTGCCAGCAGTCTCTCGACAGGGGTCGACTATGGCTACACCTTC. It yields the protein CASSLSTGVDYGYTF.

The chain uses TRBV27 and TRBJ2-1; 13 nucleotides line up with TRBD2. J lost 7 bases, V lost 1 base, and 10 bases had no gene match. CDR3 length: 18 residues. Germline-derived CDR1 and CDR2 are MNHEY and SMNVEV (reference sequence). CDR3 DNA: TGTGCCAGCAGTTTATTTTCCGGACTAGCGGGAGAGATGAATGAGCAGTTCTTC. Translated, it gives CASSLFSGLAGEMNEQFF.

The J gene is TRBJ2-5, the V gene TRBV30; 11 nucleotides match TRBD2. Germline-derived CDR1 and CDR2 are GTSNPN and SVGIG (reference sequence). The CDR3 has 14 amino acids. The J segment lost 5 bases and the V segment lost 8 bases, leaving 10 bases of the junction unmatched. CDR3: CAGSRLAGTETQYF. For the CDR3, the DNA is TGTGCCGGGTCACGACTAGCGGGAACGGAGACCCAGTACTTC.

The rearrangement links TRBV10-3 to TRBJ2-7, with 8 bases that match TRBD2. The CDR3 extends over 15 amino acids. Germline values: CDR1 ENHRY, CDR2 SYGVKD. V lost 8 bases and J lost 0; bases outside the gene matches: 9. The CDR3 spells CAIGYTSGVSYEQYF. Here the CDR3 DNA reads TGTGCCATCGGATATACTAGCGGTGTCTCCTACGAGCAGTACTTC.

This chain connects TRBV30 to TRBJ2-1; the D gene is possibly TRBD2 (6 bases). Trimming cost V 5 bases and J 0 bases, with 17 bases left between them. This CDR3 spans 16 amino acids. The germline CDR1 and CDR2 sequences are GTSNPN and SVGIG (reference sequence). Written as DNA, the CDR3 is TGTGCCTGGCGCGGGATTCAGTATAGCTCCTACAATGAGCAGTTCTTC. Its protein product is CAWRGIQYSSYNEQFF. Filled out from reference TRBV30 and TRBJ2-1, the complete variable domain reads SQTIHQWPATLVQPVGSPLSLECTVEGTSNPNLYWYRQAAGRGLQLLFYSVGIGQISSEVPQNLSASRPQDRQFILSSKKLLLSDSGFYLCAWRGIQYSSYNEQFFGPGTRLTVL.

J is TRBJ2-7 and V is TRBV29-1, with 7 bases matching TRBD2. Germline V CDR1 and CDR2: SQVTM, ANQGSEA. The junction had 4 bases not matched to a gene; V was cut back by 6 bases and J by 2 bases. This CDR3 has 12 residues. This chain's CDR3 is CSVRGLAYEQYF. CDR3 nucleotides: TGCAGCGTCCGAGGACTAGCCTACGAGCAGTACTTC.

This clone was picked up one time. The chain employs TRBV28 and TRBJ2-7; D may be TRBD1 (6 bases). The V end lost 2 bases, the J end lost 2 bases, and 13 bases lay between the germline ends. The CDR3 loop spans 15 amino acids. Germline V lookup: CDR1 MDHEN, CDR2 SYDVKM. This chain's CDR3 is CASSLLQGKPYEQYF. CDR3 DNA: TGTGCCAGCAGTTTACTACAGGGAAAACCCTACGAGCAGTACTTC.

V gene TRBV19 combines with J gene TRBJ2-7; D gene ambiguous. There are 14 residues in the CDR3. Trimming cost V 5 bases and J 3 bases, with 14 bases left between them. Germline V gives CDR1 LNHDA, CDR2 SQIVND (reference sequence). The CDR3, as DNA: TGTGCCAGTAGTCTCGGAGTAGGTAGCTACGAGCAGTACTTC. Translation: CASSLGVGSYEQYF.

The CDR3 nucleotides are TGTGCCAGTAGTATCTCCCCCCTCCAGGGGGCGTTCGGCTACACCTTC. Translated: CASSISPLQGAFGYTF. The genes are TRBV19 and TRBJ1-2, with 8 bases fitting TRBD1. After removal of 3 bases from V and 8 bases from J, the junction contained 14 bases not matched to a gene. This CDR3 has 16 amino acids. Germline values: CDR1 LNHDA, CDR2 SQIVND (reference sequence). The full variable domain, completed using reference TRBV19 and TRBJ1-2, is DGGITQSPKYLFRKEGQNVTLSCEQNLNHDAMYWYRQDPGQGLRLIYYSQIVNDFQKGDIAEGYSVSREKKESFPLTVTSAQKNPTAFYLCASSISPLQGAFGYTFGSGTRLTVV.

The V and J genes are TRBV4-1 and TRBJ1-5, with D maybe TRBD1 (5 bases). CDR3 length: 14 amino acids. CDR1 and CDR2 (germline): MGHRA, YSYEKL. Trimming shortened V by 4 bases and J by 10 bases, and 17 bases separated the two germline ends. CDR3 nucleotides: TGCGCCAGCAGCCTGGGACCGGGGGGTAGTCCCCAGCATTTT. Its translation is CASSLGPGGSPQHF.

V is TRBV27 and J is TRBJ1-3; D call uncertain. CDR3 length: 12 residues. Germline V gene data show CDR1 as MNHEY and CDR2 as SMNVEV (reference sequence). Trimming left V 6 bases short and J 4 bases short, with 7 bases between. CDR3 DNA sequence: TGTGCCAGCAGGTCGGGGGGAAACACCATATATTTT. Its translation is CASRSGGNTIYF.

This chain joins TRBV28 and TRBJ2-7; 11 bases align to TRBD2. The J segment lost 1 base and the V segment lost 3 bases, leaving 8 bases of the junction unmatched. From germline, CDR1 is MDHEN and CDR2 SYDVKM. The CDR3 is 17 amino acids. CDR3 in amino acids: CASSLGPGLAVSYEQYF. For the CDR3, the DNA is TGTGCCAGCAGTTTGGGCCCGGGACTAGCGGTATCCTACGAGCAGTACTTC.

The gene calls are TRBV6-6 and TRBJ2-1; D possibly corresponds to TRBD1 (5 bases). The CDR3 has 15 residues. Germline V CDR1 and CDR2: MNHNY, SVGAGI (reference sequence). The ends were cut back, 0 bases at V and 8 bases at J, with 14 bases in the middle. In DNA, the CDR3 is TGTGCCAGCAGTTACTCCGCGCAGGGCATGGATGAGCAGTTCTTC. Protein product: CASSYSAQGMDEQFF.

V is TRBV30 and J is TRBJ2-7, with D uncertain. The germline CDR1 and CDR2 sequences are GTSNPN and SVGIG (reference sequence). The CDR3 totals 16 residues. Trimming removed 0 bases at V and 5 bases at J, with 20 bases between. CDR3 sequence (DNA): TGTGCCTGGAGTGTACCCCGACACTCGACAAGCCACGAGCAGTACTTC. Residues: CAWSVPRHSTSHEQYF.

This chain uses TRBV12-3 or TRBV12-4 with TRBJ1-1; D gene uncertain. The CDR3 runs to 13 residues. V gave up 1 base and J gave up 6 bases, with 9 bases separating them. DNA for the CDR3: TGTGCCAGCAGTTTAGGGAGACGGTCTGAAGCTTTCTTT. It specifies CASSLGRRSEAFF.

The J gene is TRBJ2-7, the V gene TRBV28; 12 positions agree with TRBD1. This CDR3 region has 14 residues. The V segment lost 7 bases and the J segment 6 bases; nucleotides outside the gene matches: 7. Per the germline V gene, CDR1 is MDHEN and CDR2 is SYDVKM. The CDR3 DNA sequence: TGTGCCAGCACATGGGACAGGGGGCGTAGCGAGCAGTACTTC. Protein: CASTWDRGRSEQYF.

The chain joins TRBV28 to TRBJ1-1; 11 nucleotides agree with TRBD1. Germline CDR1 reads MDHEN; CDR2 reads SYDVKM. J was trimmed by 12 bases and V by 3 bases; bases with no gene match: 9. This CDR3 comprises 14 residues. Here the CDR3 reads CASSLNSGTGGTFF. CDR3 nucleotides: TGTGCCAGCAGTTTGAATTCCGGGACAGGGGGGACTTTCTTT.

This sequence joins TRBV19 and TRBJ1-5; D remains ambiguous. Trimming shortened V by 6 bases and J by 2 bases, and 17 bases separated the two germline ends. Germline-derived CDR1 and CDR2 are LNHDA and SQIVND (reference sequence). The CDR3 is 16 amino acids. DNA for the CDR3: TGTGCCAGTAGCTGGAGCTTTGACCCAGGCAATCAGCCCCAGCATTTT. Translation gives CASSWSFDPGNQPQHF.

The genes are TRBV28 and TRBJ2-1; 13 bases fit TRBD2. Germline V gene data show CDR1 as MDHEN and CDR2 as SYDVKM. The CDR3 contains 16 residues. V gave up 7 bases and J gave up 5 bases; unmatched junction bases: 8. In nucleotides, the CDR3 is TGTGCCAGCATCTGGACTAGCGGGAGTTGGGACAATGAGCAGTTCTTC. Protein sequence: CASIWTSGSWDNEQFF.

J is TRBJ1-2 and V is TRBV5-1; D not certain. With 0 bases removed from V and 7 bases from J, the gap between germline ends came to 16 bases. The germline gives CDR1 SGHRS, CDR2 YFSETQ. The CDR3 totals 15 residues. CDR3 in amino acids: CASSLARFPLAGYTF. The CDR3 region has the DNA TGCGCCAGCAGCTTGGCTAGGTTCCCACTGGCTGGCTACACCTTC.

Only one count was recorded for this clone. The chain is built from TRBV19 and TRBJ1-2, with 12 bases matching TRBD1. Germline loops: CDR1 LNHDA, CDR2 SQIVND (reference sequence). The J segment lost 4 bases and the V segment lost 10 bases, leaving 13 bases of the junction unmatched. There are 16 residues in the CDR3. In DNA form, the CDR3 reads TGTGCCATTCCGGGACAGGGGGCTTATGACAGCTATGGCTACACCTTC. Protein product: CAIPGQGAYDSYGYTF.

This rearrangement joins TRBV28 to TRBJ2-3; D is uncertain. V was pared by 5 bases and J by 0 bases, with 12 bases between. Germline V CDR1 and CDR2: MDHEN, SYDVKM. This CDR3 contains 15 residues. The CDR3 coding sequence is TGTGCCAGCAGTCCGGTTGGTAGAAGCACAGATACGCAGTATTTT. Encoded protein: CASSPVGRSTDTQYF.

The chain employs TRBV28 and TRBJ2-1; 8 nucleotides agree with TRBD2. V lost 5 bases, J lost 5 bases, and 8 bases stayed unmatched. The CDR3 has 15 amino acids. Germline loops: CDR1 MDHEN, CDR2 SYDVKM. The CDR3 DNA sequence: TGTGCCAGCAGTCCTTCGCGGGAGGAGAACAATGAGCAGTTCTTC. Residues: CASSPSREENNEQFF.

This clone was counted many times. The chain joins TRBV3-1 (or the pseudogene TRBV3-2) to TRBJ2-1; 8 bases map to TRBD1. Germline loops: CDR1 LGHDT, CDR2 YNNKEL (reference sequence). V lost 0 bases, J lost 10 bases, and 17 bases stayed unmatched. The CDR3 is made up of 18 amino acids. CDR3: CASSQEGHRGTTLGEQFF. The CDR3, as DNA: TGTGCCAGCAGCCAAGAAGGCCACAGGGGGACCACCTTGGGCGAGCAGTTCTTC.

V is TRBV19 and J is TRBJ2-1; TRBD2 matches 9 bases. After removal of 1 base from V and 7 bases from J, the junction contained 11 bases not matched to a gene. This CDR3 has 17 amino acids. CDR1 LNHDA and CDR2 SQIVND come from the germline V gene (reference sequence). The CDR3 here is CASSIGASGNLGNEQFF. The CDR3 DNA sequence: TGTGCCAGTAGTATAGGTGCTAGCGGGAACTTGGGAAATGAGCAGTTCTTC.

The gene calls are TRBV28 and TRBJ1-2; 10 nucleotides line up with TRBD1. J was trimmed by 7 bases and V by 7 bases; bases with no gene match: 6. The CDR3 totals 13 residues. Per germline, CDR1 MDHEN and CDR2 SYDVKM. CDR3 residues: CASIFRTGGGYTF. In DNA form, the CDR3 reads TGTGCCAGCATCTTCCGGACAGGGGGTGGCTACACCTTC.

V and J are TRBV7-9 and TRBJ2-7; 9 nucleotides agree with TRBD2. Germline loops: CDR1 SEHNR, CDR2 FQNEAQ (reference sequence). Trimming took 1 base from V and 5 from J; bases not matched to a gene: 6. CDR3 length: 15 amino acids. The CDR3 DNA reads TGTGCCAGCAGCTTAGGGGCGGGAGGGCCCCACGAGCAGTACTTC. The encoded protein is CASSLGAGGPHEQYF.

This clone appeared a single time. The gene calls are TRBV27 and TRBJ2-1; D might be TRBD1 (5 bases). This CDR3 contains 14 residues. Between the trimmed V and J ends, which lost 7 bases and 2 bases, there was a span of 12 bases. Germline CDR1 and CDR2: MNHEY and SMNVEV (reference sequence). The CDR3 nucleotides read TGTGCCAGCATTAACAGGCCGCCCTACAATGAGCAGTTCTTC. Translating gives CASINRPPYNEQFF.

The gene calls are TRBV6-2 or TRBV6-3 and TRBJ1-1; D not certain. The V end lost 6 bases, the J end lost 8 bases, and 7 bases lay between the germline ends. The CDR3 has 10 amino acids. Per the germline V gene, CDR1 is MNHEY and CDR2 is SVGEGT. The CDR3 loop is CASSQREAFF. The CDR3 DNA follows: TGTGCCAGCAGCCAGAGGGAAGCTTTCTTT.

The chain uses TRBV7-2 and TRBJ1-3; TRBD1 aligns across 7 bases. The CDR3 has 14 amino acids. Germline CDR1 and CDR2: SGHTA and FQGNSA. V was clipped by 10 bases and J by 0 bases; unmatched bases: 6. The DNA of the CDR3 is TGTGCCACCTACAGGGGCCTCTCTGGAAACACCATATATTTT. This gives the protein CATYRGLSGNTIYF.

This clone was seen once. The sample has other DNA sequences that encode this CDR3 too. The CDR3 sequence: CASSSGTPSYEQYF. The CDR3 DNA sequence: TGTGCCAGCAGCTCCGGGACACCATCCTACGAGCAGTACTTC. This chain joins TRBV13 and TRBJ2-7, with D possibly matching TRBD1 (6 bases). This CDR3 has 14 amino acids. In germline, CDR1 is PRHDT, CDR2 FYEKMQ (reference sequence). V lost 4 bases and J 1 base, leaving 11 bases between the germline ends.